The present entry profiles one T cell receptor beta chain with its context. No antigen is known for it. This sample is part of a study of shared clonotypes between healthy human individuals. TCRdb's table, derived via immunoSEQ multiplex PCR, lists solely in-frame clones and lacks some. The table has approximately 2,200,000 clones, roughly 91% seen once. Terminally differentiated effector memory CD45RA+ cells were left out of the naive CD8 fraction, which was CD45RO-negative and positively selected for CCR7. Study observations and caveats: The genetic and exposure-history diversity represented was limited by few donors. Between several donors, naive CD4 clonotypes were shared at a level of around 4.9%.

The CDR3 sequence is 18 residues long. Germline loops: CDR1 SEHNR, CDR2 FQNEAQ (reference sequence). V lost 6 bases and J lost 5, with 25 bases in between. The sample comprised naive CD8+ T cells from PBMCs. This TCR derives from a man younger than 35 in good health. Some clones in this sample may be carry-over from other donors' samples. The chain uses TRBV7-9 and TRBJ1-4; D is undetermined. CDR3 protein: CASRPGPTARSRNEKLFF. Written as DNA, the CDR3 is TGTGCCAGCAGACCAGGCCCTACCGCCAGGAGCAGAAATGAAAAACTGTTTTTT.